This T cell receptor beta chain was profiled in a study of STAT5B mutations in CD4+ large granular lymphocyte leukemia. Study-wide context: The CDR3 'QG' motif was associated with a particular HLA allele among healthy donors.

From germline, CDR1 is LNHDA and CDR2 SQIVND (reference sequence). Trimming took 4 bases from V and 7 from J, leaving 10 bases between them. CDR3 length equals 12 residues. Study-level points and caveats: Approximately 25% of private leukemic clonotypes occurred rarely in other patients' non-leukemic repertoires. 8/27 top patient clones versus 2/35 control clones were TRBV06-family.

The table lists this clone with a few counts. Antigen unknown. The data were produced by immunoSEQ multiplex PCR, yet TCRdb's version contains in-frame clones alone and is incomplete. Here the sample spans 25,000 to 35,000 clones, roughly two thirds being singletons. The rearrangement uses TRBV19 and TRBJ1-1; possibly TRBD1 for D (5 bases). The clonotype comes from a human donor in good health. Material for sequencing was CD4+ T cells from blood buffy coats. The CDR3 nucleotides read TGTGCCAGTAGTAAGGGGCGGGTTGAAGCTTTCTTT. Encoded protein: CASSKGRVEAFF. Together with reference TRBV19 and TRBJ1-1, the CDR3 gives the full variable domain: DGGITQSPKYLFRKEGQNVTLSCEQNLNHDAMYWYRQDPGQGLRLIYYSQIVNDFQKGDIAEGYSVSREKKESFPLTVTSAQKNPTAFYLCASSKGRVEAFFGQGTRLTVV.